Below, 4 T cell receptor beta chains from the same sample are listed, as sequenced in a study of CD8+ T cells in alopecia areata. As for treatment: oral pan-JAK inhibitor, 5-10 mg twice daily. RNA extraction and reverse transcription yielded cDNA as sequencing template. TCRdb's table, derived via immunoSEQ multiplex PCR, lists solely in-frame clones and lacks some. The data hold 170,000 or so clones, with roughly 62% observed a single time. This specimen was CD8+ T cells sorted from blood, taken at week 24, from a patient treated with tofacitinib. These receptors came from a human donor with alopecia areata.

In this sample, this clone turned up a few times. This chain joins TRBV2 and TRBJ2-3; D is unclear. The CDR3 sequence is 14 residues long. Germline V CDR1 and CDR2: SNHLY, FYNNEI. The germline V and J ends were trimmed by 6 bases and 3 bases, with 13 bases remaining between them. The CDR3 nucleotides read TGTGCCAGCAGACCGGGCCGAACGACAGATACGCAGTATTTT. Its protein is CASRPGRTTDTQYF.

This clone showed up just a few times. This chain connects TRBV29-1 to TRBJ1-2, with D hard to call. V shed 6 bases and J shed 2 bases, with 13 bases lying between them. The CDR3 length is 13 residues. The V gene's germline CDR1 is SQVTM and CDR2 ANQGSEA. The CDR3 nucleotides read TGCAGCGTCGCACAGCCTTCGAACTATGGCTACACCTTC. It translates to CSVAQPSNYGYTF.

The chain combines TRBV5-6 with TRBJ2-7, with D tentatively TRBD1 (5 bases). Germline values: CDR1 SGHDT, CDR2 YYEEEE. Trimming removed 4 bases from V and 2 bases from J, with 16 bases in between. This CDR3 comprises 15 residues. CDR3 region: CASSPAGREAYEQYF. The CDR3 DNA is TGTGCCAGCAGCCCCGCAGGCAGGGAAGCCTACGAGCAGTACTTC. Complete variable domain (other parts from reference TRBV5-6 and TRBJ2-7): DAGVTQSPTHLIKTRGQQVTLRCSPKSGHDTVSWYQQALGQGPQFIFQYYEEEERQRGNFPDRFSGHQFPNYSSELNVNALLLGDSALYLCASSPAGREAYEQYFGPGTRLTVT.

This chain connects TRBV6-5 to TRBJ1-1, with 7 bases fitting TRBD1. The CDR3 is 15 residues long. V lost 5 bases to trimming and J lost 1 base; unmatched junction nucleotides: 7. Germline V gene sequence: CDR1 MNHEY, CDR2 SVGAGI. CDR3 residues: CASSHYRGPNTEAFF. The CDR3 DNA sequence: TGTGCCAGCAGTCACTACAGGGGCCCGAACACTGAAGCTTTCTTT.